The present entry profiles one TCR beta chain with its context. A read error is likely here: a far larger clone is one base away. The V end was cut by 8 bases, the J end by 10 bases, with 15 bases between. The CDR3 consists of 12 residues. The data derive from a study of low-dose radiotherapy and immunotherapy resistance in tumors. Time point here: before trial treatment. Each donor was administered nivolumab, ipilimumab, aspirin, low-dose cyclophosphamide and low-dose radiotherapy. Priming of first-strand cDNA relied on TRAV- and TRBV-specific primers (covering alpha and beta chains). The TCRs were subjected to amplification over about 19 PCR cycles employing a constant-region primer in conjunction with a V-primer adapter. One entry per CDR3 protein, called by TCRdb with MiXCR from the reads. The data show under 90,000 distinct CDR3 sequences, 15% to 20% seen once.

J is TRBJ2-1 and V is TRBV12-3 or TRBV12-4; D gene uncertain. This receptor was taken from a male donor with prostate cancer. The starting material was PBMCs, obtained before treatment. The CDR3 sequence is CASGLGIGEQFF. In DNA form, the CDR3 reads TGTGCCAGCGGCCTGGGTATCGGCGAGCAGTTCTTC.